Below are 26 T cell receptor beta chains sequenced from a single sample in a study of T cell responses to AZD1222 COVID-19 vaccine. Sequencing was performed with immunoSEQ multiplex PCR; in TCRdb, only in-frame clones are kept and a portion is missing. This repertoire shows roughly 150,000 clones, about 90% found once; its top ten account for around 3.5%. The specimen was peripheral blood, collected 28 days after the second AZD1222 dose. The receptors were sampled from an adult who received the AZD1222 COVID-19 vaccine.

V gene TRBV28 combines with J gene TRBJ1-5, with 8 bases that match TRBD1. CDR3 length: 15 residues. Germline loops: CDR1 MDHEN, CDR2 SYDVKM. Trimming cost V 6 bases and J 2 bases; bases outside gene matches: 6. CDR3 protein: CASRPQGGGNQPQHF. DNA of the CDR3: TGTGCCAGCAGACCACAGGGGGGAGGCAATCAGCCCCAGCATTTT.

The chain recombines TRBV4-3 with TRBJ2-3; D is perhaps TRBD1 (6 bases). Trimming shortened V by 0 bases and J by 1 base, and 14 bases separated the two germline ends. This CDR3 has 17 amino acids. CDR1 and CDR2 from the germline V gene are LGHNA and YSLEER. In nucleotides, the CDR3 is TGCGCCAGCAGCCAAGAAGGGGGAGCCTGGGGCACAGATACGCAGTATTTT. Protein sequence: CASSQEGGAWGTDTQYF.

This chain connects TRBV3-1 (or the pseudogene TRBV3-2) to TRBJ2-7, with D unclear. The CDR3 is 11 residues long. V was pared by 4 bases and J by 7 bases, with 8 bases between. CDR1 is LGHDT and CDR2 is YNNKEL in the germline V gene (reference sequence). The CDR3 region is CASSRLREQYF. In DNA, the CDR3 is TGTGCCAGCAGCCGACTGAGGGAGCAGTACTTC.

The CDR3: CSVGTGLNTEAFF. The CDR3 region has the DNA TGCAGCGTCGGGACAGGGCTGAACACTGAAGCTTTCTTT. This sequence joins TRBV29-1 and TRBJ1-1; the match to TRBD1 covers 9 bases. The V and J ends lost 6 bases and 0 bases, in that order; junction bases with no gene match: 2. Germline-derived CDR1 and CDR2 are SQVTM and ANQGSEA. This CDR3 comprises 13 residues.

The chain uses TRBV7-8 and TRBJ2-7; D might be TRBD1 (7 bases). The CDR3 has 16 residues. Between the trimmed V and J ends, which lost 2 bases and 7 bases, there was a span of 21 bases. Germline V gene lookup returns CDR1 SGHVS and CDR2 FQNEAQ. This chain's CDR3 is CASSLKGLTGRSEQYF. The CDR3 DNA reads TGTGCCAGCAGCTTAAAGGGGCTGACAGGGAGGAGTGAGCAGTACTTC.

CDR3 loop: CAISATGGYNSPLHF. The CDR3 DNA reads as TGTGCCATCAGCGCGACTGGAGGATATAATTCACCCCTCCACTTT. The rearrangement links TRBV10-3 to TRBJ1-6; unclear D gene. The CDR3 covers 15 residues. Germline lookup yields CDR1 ENHRY and CDR2 SYGVKD. Trimming stripped 6 bases from V and 4 bases from J, with 13 bases between.

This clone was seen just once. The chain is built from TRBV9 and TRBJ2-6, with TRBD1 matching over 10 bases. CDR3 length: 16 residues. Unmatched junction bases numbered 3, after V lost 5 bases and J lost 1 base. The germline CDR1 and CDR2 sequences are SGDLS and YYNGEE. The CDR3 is CASRRTGGSGANVLTF. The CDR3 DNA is TGTGCCAGCAGGCGGACAGGGGGATCTGGGGCCAACGTCCTGACTTTC.

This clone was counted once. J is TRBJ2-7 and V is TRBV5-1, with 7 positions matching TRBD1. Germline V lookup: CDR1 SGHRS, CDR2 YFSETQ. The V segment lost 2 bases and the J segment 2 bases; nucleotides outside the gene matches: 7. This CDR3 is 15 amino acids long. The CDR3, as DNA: TGCGCCAGCAGCTTAGGGGACAGAGGAACCTACGAGCAGTACTTC. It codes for CASSLGDRGTYEQYF.

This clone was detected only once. CDR3 sequence reads: CASSYSQGAILSEQYF. The CDR3, as DNA: TGTGCCAGCAGTTACTCGCAAGGGGCCATTTTAAGCGAGCAGTACTTC. The chain couples TRBV6-5 to TRBJ2-7; a weak D match, TRBD1 (5 bases). The germline V gene has CDR1 MNHEY and CDR2 SVGAGI. The CDR3 has 16 amino acids. V lost 0 bases and J lost 6, with 18 bases in between.

The CDR3 region has the DNA TGTGCCAGTCTAGCGGGAGGGTCGGACACCGGGGAGCTGTTTTTT. Its protein product is CASLAGGSDTGELFF. This chain links TRBV19 with TRBJ2-2; TRBD2 matches 12 bases. Germline V gene data show CDR1 as LNHDA and CDR2 as SQIVND (reference sequence). The CDR3 covers 15 residues. The trim removed 8 bases at V and 3 bases at J, leaving 4 bases unmatched.

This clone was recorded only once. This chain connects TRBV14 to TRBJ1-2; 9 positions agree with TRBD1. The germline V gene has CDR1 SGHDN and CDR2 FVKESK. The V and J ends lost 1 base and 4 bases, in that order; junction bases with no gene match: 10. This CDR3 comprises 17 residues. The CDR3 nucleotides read TGTGCCAGCAGCCAAGTCGGAGTGGGGGACAGGGTCTATGGCTACACCTTC. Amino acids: CASSQVGVGDRVYGYTF.

This CDR3 is CASSQPTRRAMSTDTQYF. The CDR3 bases are TGCGCCAGCAGCCAACCTACACGGCGGGCAATGAGCACAGATACGCAGTATTTT. The chain joins TRBV4-1 to TRBJ2-3; tentative D call: TRBD2 (5 bases). The V gene lost 2 bases and the J gene lost 0 bases, with 18 bases spanning the gap. Germline CDR1 is MGHRA and CDR2 is YSYEKL. This CDR3 contains 18 residues.

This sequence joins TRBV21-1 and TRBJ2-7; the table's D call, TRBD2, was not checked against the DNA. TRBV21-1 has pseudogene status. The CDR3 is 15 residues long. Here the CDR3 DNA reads TGTGCCAGCAGCAATTGGAGTCTAAGCTCCTACGAGCAGTACTTC. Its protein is CASSNWSLSSYEQYF.

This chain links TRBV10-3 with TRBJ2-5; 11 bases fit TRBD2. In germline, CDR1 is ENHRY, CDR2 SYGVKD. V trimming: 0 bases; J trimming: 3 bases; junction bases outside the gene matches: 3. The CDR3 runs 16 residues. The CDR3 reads CAISESASGRKETQYF. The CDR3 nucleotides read TGTGCCATCAGTGAGTCGGCTAGCGGGAGGAAAGAGACCCAGTACTTC.

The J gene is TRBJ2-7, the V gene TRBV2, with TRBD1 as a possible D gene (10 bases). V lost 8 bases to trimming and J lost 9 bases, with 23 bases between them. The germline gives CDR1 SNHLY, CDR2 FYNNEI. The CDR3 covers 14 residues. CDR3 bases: TGTGCCAGCGCGGGAGGGACAGGGGACCTGGGGCAGTACTTC. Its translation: CASAGGTGDLGQYF.

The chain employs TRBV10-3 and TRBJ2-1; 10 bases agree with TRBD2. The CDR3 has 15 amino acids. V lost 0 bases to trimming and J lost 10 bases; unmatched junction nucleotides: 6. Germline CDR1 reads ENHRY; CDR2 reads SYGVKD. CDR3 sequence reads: CAISESASGSREQFF. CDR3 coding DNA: TGTGCCATCAGTGAGTCGGCTAGCGGGAGTCGCGAGCAGTTCTTC.

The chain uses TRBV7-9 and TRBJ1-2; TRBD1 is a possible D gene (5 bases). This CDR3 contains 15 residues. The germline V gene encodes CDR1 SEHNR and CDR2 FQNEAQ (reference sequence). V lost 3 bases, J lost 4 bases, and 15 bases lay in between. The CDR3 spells CASSFLLGEGYGYTF. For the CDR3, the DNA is TGTGCCAGCAGCTTCCTATTGGGGGAGGGCTATGGCTACACCTTC.

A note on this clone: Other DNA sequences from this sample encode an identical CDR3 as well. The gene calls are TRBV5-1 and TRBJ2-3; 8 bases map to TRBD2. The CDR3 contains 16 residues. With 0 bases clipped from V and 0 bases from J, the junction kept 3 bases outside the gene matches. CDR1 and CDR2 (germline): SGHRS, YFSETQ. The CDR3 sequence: CASSLGASGSTDTQYF. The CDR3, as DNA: TGCGCCAGCAGCTTGGGCGCTAGCGGGAGCACAGATACGCAGTATTTT.

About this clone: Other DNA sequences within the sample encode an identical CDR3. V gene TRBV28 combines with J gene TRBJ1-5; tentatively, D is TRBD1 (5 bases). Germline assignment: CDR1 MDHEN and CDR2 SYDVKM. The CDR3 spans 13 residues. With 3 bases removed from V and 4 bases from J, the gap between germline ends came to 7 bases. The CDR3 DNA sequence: TGTGCCAGCAGTTTTGGGGGGAATCAGCCCCAGCATTTT. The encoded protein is CASSFGGNQPQHF.

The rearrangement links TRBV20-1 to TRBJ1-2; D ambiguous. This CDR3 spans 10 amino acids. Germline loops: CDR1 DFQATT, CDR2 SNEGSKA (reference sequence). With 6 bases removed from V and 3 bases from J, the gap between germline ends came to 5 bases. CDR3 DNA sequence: TGCAGTGCACGGGACTATGGCTACACCTTC. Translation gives CSARDYGYTF.

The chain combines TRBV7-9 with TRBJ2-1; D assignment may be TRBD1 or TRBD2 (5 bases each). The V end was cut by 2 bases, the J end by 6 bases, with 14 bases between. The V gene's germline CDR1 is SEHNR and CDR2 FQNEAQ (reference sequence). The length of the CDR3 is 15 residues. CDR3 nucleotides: TGTGCCAGCAGCTTACCCCGGGACCGAATCAATGAGCAGTTCTTC. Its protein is CASSLPRDRINEQFF.

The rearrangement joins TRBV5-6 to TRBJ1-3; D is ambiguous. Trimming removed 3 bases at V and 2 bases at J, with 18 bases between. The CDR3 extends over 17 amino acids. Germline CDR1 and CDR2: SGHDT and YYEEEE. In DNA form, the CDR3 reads TGTGCCAGCAGCTACGCGTGGGCCCCGGGTCCTGGAAACACCATATATTTT. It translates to CASSYAWAPGPGNTIYF.

CDR3 DNA: TGTGCCAGCAGCTTGACGCCACAGGACAATCAGCCCCAGCATTTT. Translating gives CASSLTPQDNQPQHF. The V and J genes are TRBV5-5 and TRBJ1-5; tentatively, D is TRBD1 (5 bases). The CDR3 runs 15 residues. Germline V lookup: CDR1 SGHKS, CDR2 YYEKEE (reference sequence). V lost 1 base, J lost 3 bases, and 11 bases lay in between.

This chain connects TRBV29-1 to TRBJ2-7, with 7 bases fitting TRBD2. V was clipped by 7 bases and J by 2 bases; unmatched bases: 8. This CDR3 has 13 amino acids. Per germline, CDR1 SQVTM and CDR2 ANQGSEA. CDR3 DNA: TGCAGCGCGGGTAGCGGGTGGACCTACGAGCAGTACTTC. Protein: CSAGSGWTYEQYF.

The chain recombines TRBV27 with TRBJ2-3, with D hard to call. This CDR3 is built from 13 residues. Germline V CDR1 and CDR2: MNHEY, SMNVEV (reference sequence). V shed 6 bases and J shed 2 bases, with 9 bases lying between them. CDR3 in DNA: TGTGCCAGCAGCCTTACATACACAGATACGCAGTATTTT. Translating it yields CASSLTYTDTQYF.

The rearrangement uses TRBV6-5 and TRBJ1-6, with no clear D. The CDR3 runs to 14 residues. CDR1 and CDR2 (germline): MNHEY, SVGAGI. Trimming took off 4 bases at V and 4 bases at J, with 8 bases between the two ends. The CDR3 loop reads CASSWPGYNSPLHF. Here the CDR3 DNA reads TGTGCCAGCAGTTGGCCGGGGTATAATTCACCCCTCCACTTT.